This T cell receptor beta chain derives from a study of cytomegalovirus exposure and HLA in healthy donors. This CDR3 is built from 14 residues. Germline CDR1 and CDR2: MGHRA and YSYEKL. After removal of 4 bases from V and 14 bases from J, the junction contained 13 bases not matched to a gene. Primers included in the PCR were 60 Vbeta and 13 Jbeta primers. Sequencing used immunoSEQ multiplex PCR; TCRdb keeps in-frame clones, though not all of them. Here the sample spans roughly 100,000 clones, more than 80% being singletons. This sequence joins TRBV4-1 and TRBJ1-2; 10 bases are a match to TRBD1. Specimen: PBMCs. The TCR sequence derives from a man younger than 30 in good health and CMV-seronegative. Here the CDR3 reads CASSPPGQGPTRTF. CDR3 DNA: TGCGCCAGCAGCCCGCCGGGACAGGGGCCTACGCGAACCTTC.